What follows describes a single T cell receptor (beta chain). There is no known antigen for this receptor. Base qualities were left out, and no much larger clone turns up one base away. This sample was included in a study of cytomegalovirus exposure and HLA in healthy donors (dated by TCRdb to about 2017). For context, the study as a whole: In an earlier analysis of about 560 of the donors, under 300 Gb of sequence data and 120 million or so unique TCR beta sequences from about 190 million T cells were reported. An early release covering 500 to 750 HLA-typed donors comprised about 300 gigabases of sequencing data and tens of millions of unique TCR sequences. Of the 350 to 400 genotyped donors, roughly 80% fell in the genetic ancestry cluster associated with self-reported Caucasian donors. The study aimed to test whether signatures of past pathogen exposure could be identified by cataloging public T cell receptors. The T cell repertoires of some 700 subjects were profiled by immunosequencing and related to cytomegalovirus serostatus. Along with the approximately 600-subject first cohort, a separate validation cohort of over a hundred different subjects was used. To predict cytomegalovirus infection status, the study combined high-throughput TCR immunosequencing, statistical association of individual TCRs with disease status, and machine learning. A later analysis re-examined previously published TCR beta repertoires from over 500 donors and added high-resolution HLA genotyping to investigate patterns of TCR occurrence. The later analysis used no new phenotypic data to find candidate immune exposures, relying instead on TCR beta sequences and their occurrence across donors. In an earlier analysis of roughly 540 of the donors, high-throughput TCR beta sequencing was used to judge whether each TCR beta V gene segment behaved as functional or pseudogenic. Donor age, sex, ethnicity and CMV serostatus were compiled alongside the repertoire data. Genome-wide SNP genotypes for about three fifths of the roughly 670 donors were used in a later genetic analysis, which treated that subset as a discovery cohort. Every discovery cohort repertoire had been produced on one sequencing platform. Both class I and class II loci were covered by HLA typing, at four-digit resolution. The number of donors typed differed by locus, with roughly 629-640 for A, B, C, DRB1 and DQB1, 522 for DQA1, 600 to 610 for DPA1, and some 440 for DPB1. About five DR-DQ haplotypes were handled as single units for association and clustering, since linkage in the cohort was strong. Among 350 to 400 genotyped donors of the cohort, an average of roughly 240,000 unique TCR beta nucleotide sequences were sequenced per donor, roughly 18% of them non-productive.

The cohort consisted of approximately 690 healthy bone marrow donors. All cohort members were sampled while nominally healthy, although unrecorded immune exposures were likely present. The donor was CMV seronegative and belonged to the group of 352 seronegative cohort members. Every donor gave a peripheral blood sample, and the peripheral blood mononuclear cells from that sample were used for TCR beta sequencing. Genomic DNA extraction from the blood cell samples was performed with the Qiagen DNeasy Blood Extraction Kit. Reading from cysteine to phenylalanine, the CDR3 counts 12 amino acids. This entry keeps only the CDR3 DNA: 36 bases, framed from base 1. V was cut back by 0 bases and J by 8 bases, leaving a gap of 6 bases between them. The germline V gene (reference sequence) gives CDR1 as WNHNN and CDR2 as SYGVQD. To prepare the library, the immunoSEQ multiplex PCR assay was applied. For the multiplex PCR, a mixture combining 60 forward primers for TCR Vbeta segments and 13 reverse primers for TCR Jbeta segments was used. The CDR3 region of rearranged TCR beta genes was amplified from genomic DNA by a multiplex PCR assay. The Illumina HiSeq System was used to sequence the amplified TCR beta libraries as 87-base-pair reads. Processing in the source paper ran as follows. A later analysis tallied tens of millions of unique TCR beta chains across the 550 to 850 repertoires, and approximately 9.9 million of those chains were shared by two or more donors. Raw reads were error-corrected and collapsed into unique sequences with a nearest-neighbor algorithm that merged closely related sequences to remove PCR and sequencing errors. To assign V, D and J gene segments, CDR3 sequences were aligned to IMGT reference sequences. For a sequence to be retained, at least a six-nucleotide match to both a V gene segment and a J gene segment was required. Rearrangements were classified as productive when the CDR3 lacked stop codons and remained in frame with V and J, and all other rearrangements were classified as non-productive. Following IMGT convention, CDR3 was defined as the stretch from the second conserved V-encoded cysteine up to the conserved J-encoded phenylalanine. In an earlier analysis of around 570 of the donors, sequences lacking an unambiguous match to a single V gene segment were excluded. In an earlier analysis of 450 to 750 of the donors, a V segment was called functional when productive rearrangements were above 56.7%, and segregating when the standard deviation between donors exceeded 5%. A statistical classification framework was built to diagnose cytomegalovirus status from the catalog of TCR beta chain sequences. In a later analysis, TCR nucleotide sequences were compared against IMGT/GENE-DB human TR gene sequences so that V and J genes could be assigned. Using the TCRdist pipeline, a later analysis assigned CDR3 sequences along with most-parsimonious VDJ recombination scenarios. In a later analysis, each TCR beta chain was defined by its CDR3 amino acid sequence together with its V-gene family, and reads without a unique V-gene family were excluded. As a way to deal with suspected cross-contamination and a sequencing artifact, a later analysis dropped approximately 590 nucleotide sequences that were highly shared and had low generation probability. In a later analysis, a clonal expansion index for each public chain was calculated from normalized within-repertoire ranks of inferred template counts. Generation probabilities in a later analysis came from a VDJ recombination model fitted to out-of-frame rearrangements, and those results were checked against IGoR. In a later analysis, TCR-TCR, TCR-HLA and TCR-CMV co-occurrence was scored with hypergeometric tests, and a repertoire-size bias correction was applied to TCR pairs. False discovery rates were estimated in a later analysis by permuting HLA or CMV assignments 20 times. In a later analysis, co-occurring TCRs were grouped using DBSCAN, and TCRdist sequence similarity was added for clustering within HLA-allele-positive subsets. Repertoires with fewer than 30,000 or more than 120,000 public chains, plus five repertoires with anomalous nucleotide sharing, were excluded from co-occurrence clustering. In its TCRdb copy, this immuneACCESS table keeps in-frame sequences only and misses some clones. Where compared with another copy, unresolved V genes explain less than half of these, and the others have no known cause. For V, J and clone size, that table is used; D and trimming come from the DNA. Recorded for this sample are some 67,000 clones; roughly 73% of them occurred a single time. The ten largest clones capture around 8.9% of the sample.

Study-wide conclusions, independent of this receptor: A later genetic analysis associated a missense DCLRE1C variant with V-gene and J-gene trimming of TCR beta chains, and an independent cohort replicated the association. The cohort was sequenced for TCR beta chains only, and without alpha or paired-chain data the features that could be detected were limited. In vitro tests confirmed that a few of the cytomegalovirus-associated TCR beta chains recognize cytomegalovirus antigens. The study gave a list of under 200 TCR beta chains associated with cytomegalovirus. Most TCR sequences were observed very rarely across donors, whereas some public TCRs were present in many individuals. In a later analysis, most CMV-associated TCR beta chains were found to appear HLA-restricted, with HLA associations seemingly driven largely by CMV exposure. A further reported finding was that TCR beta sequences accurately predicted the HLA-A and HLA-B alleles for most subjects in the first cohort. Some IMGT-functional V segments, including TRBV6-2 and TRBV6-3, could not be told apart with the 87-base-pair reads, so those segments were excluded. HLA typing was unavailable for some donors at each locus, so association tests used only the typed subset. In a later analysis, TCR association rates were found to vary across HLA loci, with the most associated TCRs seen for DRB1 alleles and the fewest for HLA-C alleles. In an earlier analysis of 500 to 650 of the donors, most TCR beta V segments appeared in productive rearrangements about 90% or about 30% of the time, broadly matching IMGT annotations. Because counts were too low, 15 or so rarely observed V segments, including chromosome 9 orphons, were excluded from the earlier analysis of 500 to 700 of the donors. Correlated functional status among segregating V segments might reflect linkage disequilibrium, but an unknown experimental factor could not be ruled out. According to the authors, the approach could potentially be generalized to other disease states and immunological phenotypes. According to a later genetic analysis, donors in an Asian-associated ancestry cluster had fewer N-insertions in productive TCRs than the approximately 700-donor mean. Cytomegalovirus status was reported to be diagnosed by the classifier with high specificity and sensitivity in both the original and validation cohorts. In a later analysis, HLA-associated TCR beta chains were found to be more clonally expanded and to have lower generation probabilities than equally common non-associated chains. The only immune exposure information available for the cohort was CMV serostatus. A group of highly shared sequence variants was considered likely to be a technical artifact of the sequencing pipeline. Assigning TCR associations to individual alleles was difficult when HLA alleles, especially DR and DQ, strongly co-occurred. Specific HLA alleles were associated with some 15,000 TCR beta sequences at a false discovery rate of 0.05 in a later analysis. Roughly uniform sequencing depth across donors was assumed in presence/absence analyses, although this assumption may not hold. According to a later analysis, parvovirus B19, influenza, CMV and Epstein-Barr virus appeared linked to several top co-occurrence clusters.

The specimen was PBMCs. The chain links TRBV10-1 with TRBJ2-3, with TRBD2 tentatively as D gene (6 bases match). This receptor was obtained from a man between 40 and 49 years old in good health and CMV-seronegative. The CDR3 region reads CASSESGGTQYF. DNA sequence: TGCGCCAGCAGTGAGTCGGGAGGTACGCAGTATTTT.